The rows below give T cell receptor beta chains drawn from one sample of a study of monozygotic twins with inflammatory bowel disease. TCRdb derives one entry per CDR3 protein from the 5' RACE reads, leaving out DNA. This sample's table reports around 450,000 distinct CDR3 sequences. The sequenced sample consisted of blood. The origin of the receptors is a human donor with ulcerative colitis or Crohn's disease, or a healthy co-twin of an affected twin (not recorded which). CDR3s include the opening cysteine and the closing phenylalanine or tryptophan.

v_call	j_call	cdr3_aa
TRBV18	TRBJ1-1	CASSPQRPGIAEAFF
TRBV6-2/TRBV6-3	TRBJ1-2	CASSSGTGNYGYTF
TRBV4-2	TRBJ2-7	CASSQLGSGRGQYF
TRBV5-1	TRBJ2-3	CASSLPGDTQYF
TRBV4-2	TRBJ2-5	CASRPTSGGQETQYF
TRBV7-6	TRBJ2-3	CASSFGGTYTDTQYF
TRBV7-2	TRBJ2-1	CASRSDRGDYNEQFF
TRBV3-1	TRBJ1-1	CASSQVRGIAAFF
TRBV15	TRBJ2-1	CATSRAGLAGVAYNEQFF
TRBV7-2	TRBJ2-5	CASSLGTLKETQYF
TRBV6-5	TRBJ2-3	CASSYSSGKKDTQYF
TRBV20-1	TRBJ2-2	CSAPRSNTGELFF
TRBV28	TRBJ1-2	CASSQVQDRGGYTF
TRBV2	TRBJ1-1	CASSRMANTEAFF
TRBV9	TRBJ1-1	CASSGRTGRRTEAFF
TRBV21-1	TRBJ2-2	CASMGEKNTGELFF
TRBV9	TRBJ2-6	CASSVVFSGANVLTF